What follows are 21 T cell receptor beta chains derived from one specimen sequenced in a study of blood T cell repertoires in COVID-19 (TCRdb year 2020). Receptor libraries were prepared by the immunoSEQ multiplex PCR assay. TCRdb obtained this table from immuneACCESS and retained in-frame rearrangements with V and J assigned. These tables miss some clones; where compared with another copy, unresolved V genes account for less than half of the shortfall, and the remainder is unexplained. Across this sample there are some 110,000 clones, with roughly 87% seen only once. Together, the top ten hold 7.7% of the sample. Material for sequencing was peripheral blood. Receptor source: a human donor in a cohort sampled during active COVID-19.

The chain is built from TRBV19 and TRBJ2-2; no firm D call. V dropped 1 base and J dropped 7 bases, with 10 bases sitting between them. Germline V gene sequence: CDR1 LNHDA, CDR2 SQIVND (reference sequence). This CDR3 has 14 amino acids. CDR3 region: CASSIAQSRGELFF. The CDR3 coding sequence is TGTGCCAGTAGTATAGCGCAGTCACGCGGGGAGCTGTTTTTT.

This clone has a single count. The CDR3, as DNA: TGCGCCAGCAGCTTGCTGGGGCCCACATTCCCTAACTATGGCTACACCTTC. It translates to CASSLLGPTFPNYGYTF. The chain employs TRBV5-1 and TRBJ1-2, with a possible D match to TRBD1 (5 bases). Per germline, CDR1 SGHRS and CDR2 YFSETQ. Trimming took off 1 base at V and 0 bases at J, with 16 bases between the two ends. The CDR3 sequence is 17 residues long.

The chain combines TRBV7-2 with TRBJ1-5; no clear D gene. The CDR3 length is 15 residues. Trimming removed 5 bases from V and 3 bases from J, with 14 bases in between. From germline, CDR1 is SGHTA and CDR2 FQGNSA. In nucleotides, the CDR3 is TGTGCCAGCAGCCCCGGGAGGCAACACAATCAGCCCCAGCATTTT. Its translation: CASSPGRQHNQPQHF.

The rearrangement joins TRBV3-1 (or the pseudogene TRBV3-2) to TRBJ1-1; 8 bases fit TRBD1. Trimming took 8 bases from V and 1 from J; bases not matched to a gene: 12. The germline CDR1 and CDR2 sequences are LGHDT and YNNKEL (reference sequence). This CDR3 contains 16 residues. The DNA of the CDR3 is TGTGCCAGCCAGGGGGTTACTGGGACAGGGAACACTGAAGCTTTCTTT. It translates to CASQGVTGTGNTEAFF.

A few counts support this clone. This chain links TRBV7-8 with TRBJ2-7; tentatively, D is TRBD1 (5 bases). The CDR3 has 13 residues. Trimming cost V 5 bases and J 6 bases, with 14 bases left between them. From germline, CDR1 is SGHVS and CDR2 FQNEAQ. CDR3 protein: CASSLVDRGEQYF. In DNA form, the CDR3 reads TGTGCCAGCAGCCTAGTCGACAGAGGCGAGCAGTACTTC.

The chain's CDR3 is CSVAWGGTEAFF. The CDR3 DNA follows: TGCAGCGTTGCATGGGGAGGCACTGAAGCTTTCTTT. The rearrangement joins TRBV29-1 to TRBJ1-1; D gene unclear. V dropped 4 bases and J dropped 4 bases, with 10 bases sitting between them. The CDR3 has 12 residues. Germline lookup yields CDR1 SQVTM and CDR2 ANQGSEA.

The chain links TRBV30 to TRBJ2-6, with a tentative D call TRBD2 (6 bases). CDR3 size: 17 residues. Germline CDR1 is GTSNPN and CDR2 is SVGIG (reference sequence). DNA of the CDR3: TGTGCACTGGAGGGTGGAGTGGGGGGTACTGGGGCCAACGTCCTGACTTTC. Translating gives CALEGGVGGTGANVLTF.

This chain joins TRBV6-5 and TRBJ1-1; D unclear. The CDR3 consists of 13 residues. Trimming cost V 8 bases and J 0 bases, with 10 bases left between them. The germline CDR1 and CDR2 sequences are MNHEY and SVGAGI. The CDR3 is CASARRVNTEAFF. CDR3 nucleotides: TGTGCCAGCGCGAGGAGGGTGAACACTGAAGCTTTCTTT.

The chain joins TRBV11-2 to TRBJ1-1; 8 nucleotides match TRBD1. Per germline, CDR1 SGHAT and CDR2 FQNNGV. After removal of 5 bases from V and 2 bases from J, the junction contained 10 bases not matched to a gene. The CDR3 extends over 16 amino acids. CDR3 sequence: CASSRNRGRGNTEAFF. The CDR3 coding sequence is TGTGCCAGCAGCCGAAACAGGGGGAGGGGAAACACTGAAGCTTTCTTT.

This rearrangement joins TRBV7-7 to TRBJ2-3, with 8 nucleotides matching TRBD2. The junction had 5 bases not matched to a gene; V was cut back by 2 bases and J by 4 bases. The CDR3 spans 15 residues. Germline loops: CDR1 SSHAT, CDR2 FNYEAQ (reference sequence). In DNA, the CDR3 is TGTGCCAGCAGCTTACTCGCGGGAGGCTCAGATACGCAGTATTTT. It codes for CASSLLAGGSDTQYF.

The chain employs TRBV3-1 (or the pseudogene TRBV3-2) and TRBJ1-4, with TRBD1 matching 7 bases. Trimming took 6 bases from V and 3 from J; bases not matched to a gene: 4. The CDR3 is made up of 14 amino acids. Germline values: CDR1 LGHDT, CDR2 YNNKEL (reference sequence). The CDR3, as DNA: TGTGCCAGCAGTCCAGGGGGTCCTAATGAAAAACTGTTTTTT. This encodes CASSPGGPNEKLFF.

The chain combines TRBV19 with TRBJ1-6, with D perhaps matching TRBD1 (5 bases). This CDR3 is built from 14 residues. Germline V gene data show CDR1 as LNHDA and CDR2 as SQIVND (reference sequence). V gave up 7 bases and J gave up 6 bases, with 13 bases separating them. The CDR3 nucleotides are TGTGCCAGTACTGGGGCGCAGGTTAATTCACCCCTCCACTTT. Translated: CASTGAQVNSPLHF.

The chain couples TRBV5-1 to TRBJ2-5; D unclear. Between the trimmed V and J ends, which lost 0 bases and 4 bases, there was a span of 7 bases. The germline V gene has CDR1 SGHRS and CDR2 YFSETQ. The CDR3 is made up of 13 amino acids. In DNA form, the CDR3 reads TGCGCCAGCAGCTTGGGGCGCGGAGAGACCCAGTACTTC. Residues: CASSLGRGETQYF. The full variable domain, its missing parts supplied by reference TRBV5-1 and TRBJ2-5, is KAGVTQTPRYLIKTRGQQVTLSCSPISGHRSVSWYQQTPGQGLQFLFEYFSETQRNKGNFPGRFSGRQFSNSRSEMNVSTLELGDSALYLCASSLGRGETQYFGPGTRLLVL.

CDR3 amino acids: CASSAHLPSSYNEQFF. In DNA, the CDR3 is TGTGCCAGTAGTGCCCACCTCCCGAGCTCCTACAATGAGCAGTTCTTC. The chain carries TRBV19 and TRBJ2-1; D unresolved. CDR1 LNHDA and CDR2 SQIVND come from the germline V gene (reference sequence). V lost 5 bases and J lost 0, with 14 bases in between. This CDR3 spans 16 amino acids.

The chain is built from TRBV10-3 and TRBJ1-4, with D maybe TRBD1 (6 bases). V was pared by 3 bases and J by 7 bases, with 9 bases between. The CDR3 is 13 residues long. Per the germline V gene, CDR1 is ENHRY and CDR2 is SYGVKD. CDR3 nucleotide sequence: TGTGCCATCAGTGACAAAGGGGGTGAAAAACTGTTTTTT. Protein: CAISDKGGEKLFF.

The chain joins TRBV7-2 to TRBJ2-3, with a weak D call TRBD2 (6 bases). Trimming removed 3 bases at V and 4 bases at J, with 17 bases between. The length of the CDR3 is 16 residues. Germline V gives CDR1 SGHTA, CDR2 FQGNSA. CDR3 sequence (DNA): TGTGCCAGCAGCTTCCCAAGCGGGTGGGGCGCAGATACGCAGTATTTT. It codes for CASSFPSGWGADTQYF.

V gene TRBV7-9 combines with J gene TRBJ2-3; TRBD1 might be the D (7 bases). The V and J ends lost 5 bases and 5 bases respectively, with 11 bases between them. Germline CDR1 is SEHNR and CDR2 is FQNEAQ (reference sequence). This CDR3 contains 13 residues. CDR3 amino acids: CASSRQGGDTQYF. In DNA form, the CDR3 reads TGTGCCAGCAGCCGTCAGGGGGGAGATACGCAGTATTTT.

The genes are TRBV28 and TRBJ2-3; D perhaps matches TRBD1 (6 bases). The V end was cut by 7 bases, the J end by 6 bases, with 8 bases between. CDR1 MDHEN and CDR2 SYDVKM come from the germline V gene. The CDR3 spans 11 residues. The CDR3 coding sequence is TGTGCCAGCATCCAGGGGGATACGCAGTATTTT. It specifies CASIQGDTQYF.

V is TRBV6-5 and J is TRBJ1-2; 7 bases agree with TRBD1. Germline CDR1 MNHEY, CDR2 SVGAGI. After removal of 10 bases from V and 0 bases from J, the junction contained 8 bases not matched to a gene. The CDR3 contains 14 residues. The CDR3 bases are TGTGCCACTTGGACAGGTTTCCCTAACTATGGCTACACCTTC. This encodes CATWTGFPNYGYTF.

The chain links TRBV6-5 to TRBJ2-3, with TRBD2 as a possible D gene (5 bases). The CDR3 length is 14 residues. Germline V gene data show CDR1 as MNHEY and CDR2 as SVGAGI. The V and J ends lost 0 bases and 5 bases respectively, with 9 bases between them. CDR3 sequence: CASSYSEGQDTQYF. The CDR3 nucleotides are TGTGCCAGCAGTTACTCCGAGGGCCAAGATACGCAGTATTTT.

V gene TRBV30 combines with J gene TRBJ2-5, with D perhaps TRBD1 (7 bases). CDR3 size: 14 residues. Trimming pared 0 bases from V and 5 bases from J, leaving 13 bases between. CDR1 GTSNPN and CDR2 SVGIG come from the germline V gene (reference sequence). This CDR3 is CAWSVAAGGETQYF. CDR3 nucleotide sequence: TGTGCCTGGAGTGTAGCGGCAGGGGGGGAGACCCAGTACTTC.